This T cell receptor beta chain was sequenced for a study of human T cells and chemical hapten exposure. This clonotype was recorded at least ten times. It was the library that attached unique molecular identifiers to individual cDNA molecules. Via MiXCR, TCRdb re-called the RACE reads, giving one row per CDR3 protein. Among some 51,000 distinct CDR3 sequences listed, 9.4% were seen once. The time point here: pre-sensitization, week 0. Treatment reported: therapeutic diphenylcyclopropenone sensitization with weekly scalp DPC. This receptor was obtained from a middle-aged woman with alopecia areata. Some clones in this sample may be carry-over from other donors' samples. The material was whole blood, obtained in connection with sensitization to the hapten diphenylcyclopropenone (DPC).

CDR3: CASSLVGAGGNTIYF. CDR3 nucleotides: TGTGCCAGCAGCTTAGTCGGGGCCGGGGGAAACACCATATATTTT. The V and J genes are TRBV7-8 and TRBJ1-3; D is perhaps TRBD1 (5 bases). CDR3 length equals 15 residues. Germline loops: CDR1 SGHVS, CDR2 FQNEAQ. The ends were cut back, 1 base at V and 4 bases at J, with 11 bases in the middle.